Described below is a single T cell receptor beta chain sequence and its context. This specimen belongs to a study of blood T cell repertoires in COVID-19. Study in general: The United States, Italy and Spain were the sources of the acute and convalescent COVID-19 samples.

Generated by immunoSEQ multiplex PCR, the TCRdb table keeps only in-frame clones and is missing some. The table lists fewer than 250,000 clones, 84% of them singletons, with around 21% in the top ten. This CDR3 is 14 amino acids long. With V trimmed by 5 bases and J by 5 bases, 6 bases remained unmatched. CDR1 is SEHNR, CDR2 FQNEAQ, per germline (reference sequence). The chain recombines TRBV7-9 with TRBJ1-1; 9 positions match TRBD1. The TCR was taken from a human donor in a cohort sampled during active COVID-19. Input material: peripheral blood. CDR3 in amino acids: CASSPRQGGTEAFF. The CDR3, as DNA: TGTGCCAGCAGCCCGAGACAGGGGGGTACTGAAGCTTTCTTT. Based on the CDR3 plus reference TRBV7-9 and TRBJ1-1, the full variable domain is DTGVSQNPRHKITKRGQNVTFRCDPISEHNRLYWYRQTLGQGPEFLTYFQNEAQLEKSRLLSDRFSAERPKGSFSTLEIQRTEQGDSAMYLCASSPRQGGTEAFFGQGTRLTVV.